The sequence of this T cell receptor (beta chain) was determined in a study of CXCR3-negative and CXCR3-positive naive CD8 T cells. The study made its TRB cDNA libraries by 5' RACE, adding UMI labels. With the 5' RACE reads reprocessed, TCRdb shows one record per CDR3 protein and no DNA. This listing includes some 150,000 distinct CDR3 sequences. Study-wide points: Similar levels of surface CD5 were seen between naive subsets; TCR strength was inferred from TRB CDR3 properties. The study found comparably high diversity in both naive subsets and much lower diversity in memory CD8+ cells. The TRBV-TRBJ usage of naive CXCR3-negative and CXCR3-positive cells was similar, but that of memory cells differed. The TRB CDR3s that CXCR3-positive naive cells carried were more hydrophobic than those of CXCR3-negative naive cells.

Looked up from germline, CDR1 is LGHNA and CDR2 is YSLEER. CDR3 length equals 18 residues. With regard to this clonotype: Its specificity is unknown.

This sequence was found in a human donor in good health. Some clones in this sample may be carry-over from other donors' samples. This chain connects TRBV4-3 to TRBJ2-1; TCRdb selects TRBD1, and the lack of DNA leaves this call unchecked. Sample: naive CXCR3+ CD8+ T cells from blood. Noted subset: CD45RO-CCR7+CD27+CD95- naive CD8+ T cells expressing CXCR3 (TNR3+). The CDR3 protein is CASSQDSLAFREGDEQFF.